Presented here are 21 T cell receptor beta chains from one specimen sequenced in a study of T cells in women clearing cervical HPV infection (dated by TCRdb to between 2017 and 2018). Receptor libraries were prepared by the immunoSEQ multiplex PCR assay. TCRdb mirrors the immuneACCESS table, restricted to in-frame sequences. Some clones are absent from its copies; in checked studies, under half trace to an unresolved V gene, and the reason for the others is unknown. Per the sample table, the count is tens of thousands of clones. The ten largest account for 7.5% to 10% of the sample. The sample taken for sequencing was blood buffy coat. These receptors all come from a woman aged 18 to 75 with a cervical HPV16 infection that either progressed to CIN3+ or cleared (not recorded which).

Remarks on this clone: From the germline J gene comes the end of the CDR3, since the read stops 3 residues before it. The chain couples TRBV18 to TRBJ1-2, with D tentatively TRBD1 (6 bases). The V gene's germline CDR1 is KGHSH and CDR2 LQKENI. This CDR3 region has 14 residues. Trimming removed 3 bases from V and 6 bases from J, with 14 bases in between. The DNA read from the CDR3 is TGTGCCAGCTCACCTGCCAGGGGACGGGATGGC. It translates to CASSPARGRDG. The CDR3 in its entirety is CASSPARGRDGYTF.

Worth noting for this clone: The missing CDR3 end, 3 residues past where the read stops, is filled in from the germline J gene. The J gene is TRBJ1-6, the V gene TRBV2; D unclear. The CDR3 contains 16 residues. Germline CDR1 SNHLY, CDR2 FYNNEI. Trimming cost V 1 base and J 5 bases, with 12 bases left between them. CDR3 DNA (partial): TGTGCCAGCAGTGAAGGGGTGGGCCTAAATAATTCACCC. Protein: CASSEGVGLNNSP. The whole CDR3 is CASSEGVGLNNSPLHF.

Here the CDR3 reads CSAVAGEIVYEQYF. The part of the CDR3 DNA that was read is TGCAGTGCTGTAGCGGGAGAGATCGTGTACGAG. The chain is built from TRBV20-1 and TRBJ2-7; 9 bases agree with TRBD2. The read finishes 3 residues shy of the CDR3 end, and the germline J gene is used to complete it. V was clipped by 5 bases and J by 4 bases; unmatched bases: 9. Germline CDR1 reads DFQATT; CDR2 reads SNEGSKA (reference sequence). The CDR3 totals 14 residues.

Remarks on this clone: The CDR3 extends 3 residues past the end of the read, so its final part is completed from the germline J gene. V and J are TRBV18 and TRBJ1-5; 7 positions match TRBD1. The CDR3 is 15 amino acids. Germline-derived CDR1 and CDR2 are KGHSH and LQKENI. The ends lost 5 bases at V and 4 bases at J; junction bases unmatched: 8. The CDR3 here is CASSITGTANQPQHF. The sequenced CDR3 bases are TGTGCCAGCTCAATAACCGGGACAGCTAATCAGCCC.

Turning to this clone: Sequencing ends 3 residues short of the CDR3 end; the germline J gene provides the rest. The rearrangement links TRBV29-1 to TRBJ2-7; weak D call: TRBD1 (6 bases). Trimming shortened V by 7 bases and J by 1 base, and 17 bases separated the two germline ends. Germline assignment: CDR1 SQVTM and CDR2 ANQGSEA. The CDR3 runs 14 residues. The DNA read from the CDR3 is TGCAGCGCCACCCGGACAGCTGGATCCTACGAG. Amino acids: CSATRTAGSYE. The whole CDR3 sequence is CSATRTAGSYEQYF.

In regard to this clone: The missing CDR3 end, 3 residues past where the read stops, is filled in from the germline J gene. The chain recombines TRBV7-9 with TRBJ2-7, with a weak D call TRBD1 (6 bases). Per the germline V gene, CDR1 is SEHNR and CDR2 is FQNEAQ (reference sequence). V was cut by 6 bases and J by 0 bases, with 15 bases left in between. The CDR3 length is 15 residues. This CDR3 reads CASSPDGTRSYEQYF. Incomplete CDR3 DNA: TGTGCCAGCAGTCCCGACGGGACACGCTCCTACGAG.

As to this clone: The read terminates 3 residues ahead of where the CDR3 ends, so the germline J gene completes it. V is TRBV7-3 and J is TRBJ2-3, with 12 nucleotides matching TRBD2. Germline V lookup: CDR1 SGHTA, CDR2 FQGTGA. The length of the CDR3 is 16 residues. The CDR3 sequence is CASSPRLAGDQETQYF. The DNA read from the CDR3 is TGTGCCAGCAGCCCACGACTAGCGGGGGACCAAGAGACG.

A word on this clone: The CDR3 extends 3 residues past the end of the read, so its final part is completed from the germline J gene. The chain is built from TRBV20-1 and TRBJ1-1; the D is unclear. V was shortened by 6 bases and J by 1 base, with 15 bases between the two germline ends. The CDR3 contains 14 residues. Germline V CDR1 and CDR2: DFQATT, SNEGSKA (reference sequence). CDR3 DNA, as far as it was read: TGCAGTGCCAAGCTCGCTAGGCGGAACACTGAA. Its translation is CSAKLARRNTE. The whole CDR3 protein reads CSAKLARRNTEAFF.

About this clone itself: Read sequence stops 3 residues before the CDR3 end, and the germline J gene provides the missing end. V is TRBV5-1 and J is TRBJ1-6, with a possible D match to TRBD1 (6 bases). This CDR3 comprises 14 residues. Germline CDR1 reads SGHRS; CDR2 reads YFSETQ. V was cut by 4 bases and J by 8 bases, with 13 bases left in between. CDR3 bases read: TGCGCCAGCAGCGAGGGGGTTCGTTATTCACCC. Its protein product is CASSEGVRYSP. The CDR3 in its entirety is CASSEGVRYSPLHF. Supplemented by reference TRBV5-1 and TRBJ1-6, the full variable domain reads KAGVTQTPRYLIKTRGQQVTLSCSPISGHRSVSWYQQTPGQGLQFLFEYFSETQRNKGNFPGRFSGRQFSNSRSEMNVSTLELGDSALYLCASSEGVRYSPLHFGNGTRLTVT.

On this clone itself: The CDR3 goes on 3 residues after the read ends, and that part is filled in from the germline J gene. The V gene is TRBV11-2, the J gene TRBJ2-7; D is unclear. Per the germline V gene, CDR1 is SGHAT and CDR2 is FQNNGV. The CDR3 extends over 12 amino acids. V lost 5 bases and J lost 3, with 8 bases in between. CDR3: CASSAGVYEQYF. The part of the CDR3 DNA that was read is TGTGCCAGCAGCGCAGGAGTCTACGAG.

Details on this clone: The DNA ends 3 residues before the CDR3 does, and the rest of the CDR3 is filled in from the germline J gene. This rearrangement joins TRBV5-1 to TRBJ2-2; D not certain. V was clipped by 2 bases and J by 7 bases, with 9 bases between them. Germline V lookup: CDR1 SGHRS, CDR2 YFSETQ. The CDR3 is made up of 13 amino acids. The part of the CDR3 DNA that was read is TGCGCCAGCAGCTTCACATCTGGCGGGGAG. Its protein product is CASSFTSGGE. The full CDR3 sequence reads CASSFTSGGELFF.

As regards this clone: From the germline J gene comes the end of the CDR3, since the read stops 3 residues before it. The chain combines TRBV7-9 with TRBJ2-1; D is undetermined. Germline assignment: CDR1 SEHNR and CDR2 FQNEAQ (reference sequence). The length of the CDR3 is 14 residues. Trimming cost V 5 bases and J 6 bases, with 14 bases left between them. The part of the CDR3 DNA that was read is TGTGCCAGCAGCCCATCCCTGGCGGCCAATGAG. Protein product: CASSPSLAANE. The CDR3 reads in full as CASSPSLAANEQFF.

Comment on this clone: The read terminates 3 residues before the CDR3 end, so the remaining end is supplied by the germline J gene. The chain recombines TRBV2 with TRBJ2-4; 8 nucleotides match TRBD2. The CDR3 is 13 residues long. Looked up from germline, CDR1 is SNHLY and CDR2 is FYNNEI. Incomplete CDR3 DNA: TGTGCCAGCAGTGGACTAGCGAAGGAGACT. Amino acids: CASSGLAKET. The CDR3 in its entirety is CASSGLAKETQYF. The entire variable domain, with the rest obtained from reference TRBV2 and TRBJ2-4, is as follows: EPEVTQTPSHQVTQMGQEVILRCVPISNHLYFYWYRQILGQKVEFLVSFYNNEISEKSEIFDDQFSVERPDGSNFTLKIRSTKLEDSAMYFCASSGLAKETQYFGAGTRLSVL.

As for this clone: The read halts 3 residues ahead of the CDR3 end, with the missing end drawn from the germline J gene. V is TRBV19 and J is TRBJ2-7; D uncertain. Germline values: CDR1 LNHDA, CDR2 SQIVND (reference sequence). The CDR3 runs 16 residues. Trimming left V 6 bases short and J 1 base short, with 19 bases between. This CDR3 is CASSSERTTRSYEQYF. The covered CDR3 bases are TGTGCCAGTAGCTCAGAAAGAACAACAAGATCCTACGAG.

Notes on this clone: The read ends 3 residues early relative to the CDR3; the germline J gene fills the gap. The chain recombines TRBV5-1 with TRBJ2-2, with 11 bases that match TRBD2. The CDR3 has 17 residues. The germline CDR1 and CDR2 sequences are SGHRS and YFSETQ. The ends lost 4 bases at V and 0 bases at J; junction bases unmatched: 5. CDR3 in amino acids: CASSPTSGRPNTGELFF. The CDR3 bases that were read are TGCGCCAGCAGCCCTACTAGCGGGAGACCGAACACCGGGGAG.

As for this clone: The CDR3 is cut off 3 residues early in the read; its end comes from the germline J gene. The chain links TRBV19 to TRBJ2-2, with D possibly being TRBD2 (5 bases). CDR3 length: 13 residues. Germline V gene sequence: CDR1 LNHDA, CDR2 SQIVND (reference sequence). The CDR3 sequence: CASREVSDSPLFF. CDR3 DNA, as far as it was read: TGTGCCAGTAGGGAGGTGAGCGATTCACCG.

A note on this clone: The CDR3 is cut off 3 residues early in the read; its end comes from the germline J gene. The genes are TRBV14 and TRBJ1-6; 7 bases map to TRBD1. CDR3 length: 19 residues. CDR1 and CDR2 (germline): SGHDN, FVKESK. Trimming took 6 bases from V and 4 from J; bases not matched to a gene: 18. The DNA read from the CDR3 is TGTGCCAGCAGTCACGGGACAGCCGGGTTGGTAACTTATAATTCACCC. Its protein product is CASSHGTAGLVTYNSP. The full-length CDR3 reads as CASSHGTAGLVTYNSPLHF.

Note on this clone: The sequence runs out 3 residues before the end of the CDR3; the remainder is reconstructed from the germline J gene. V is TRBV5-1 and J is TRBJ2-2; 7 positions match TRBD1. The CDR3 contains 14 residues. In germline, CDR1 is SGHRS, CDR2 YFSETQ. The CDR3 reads CASSPGTVDEKLFF. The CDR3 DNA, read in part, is TGCGCCAGCAGCCCCGGGACAGTGGACGAAAAG.

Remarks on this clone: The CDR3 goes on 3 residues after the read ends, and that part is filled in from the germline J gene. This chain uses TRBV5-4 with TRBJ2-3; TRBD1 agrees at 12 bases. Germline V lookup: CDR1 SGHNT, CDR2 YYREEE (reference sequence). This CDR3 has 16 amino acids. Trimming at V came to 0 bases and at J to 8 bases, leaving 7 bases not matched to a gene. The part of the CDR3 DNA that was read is TGTGCCAGCAGCTTGGTAGGGACAGGGGGCTCAGGTACG. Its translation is CASSLVGTGGSGT. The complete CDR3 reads CASSLVGTGGSGTQYF.

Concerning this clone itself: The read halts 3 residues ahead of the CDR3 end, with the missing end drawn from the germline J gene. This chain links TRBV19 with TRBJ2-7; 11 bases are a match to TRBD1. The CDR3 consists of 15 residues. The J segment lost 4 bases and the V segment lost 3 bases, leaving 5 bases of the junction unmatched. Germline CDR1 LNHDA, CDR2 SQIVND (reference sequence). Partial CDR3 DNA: TGTGCCAGTAGTATGAGGACAGGGGGCGAGTACGAG. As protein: CASSMRTGGEYE. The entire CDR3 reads CASSMRTGGEYEQYF.

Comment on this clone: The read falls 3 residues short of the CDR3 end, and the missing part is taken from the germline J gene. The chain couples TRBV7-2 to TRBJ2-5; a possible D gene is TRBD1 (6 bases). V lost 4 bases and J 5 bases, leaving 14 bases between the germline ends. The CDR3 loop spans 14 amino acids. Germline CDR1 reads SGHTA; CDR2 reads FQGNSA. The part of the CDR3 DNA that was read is TGTGCCAGCAGCTCTATACAGGGCTGGGAGACC. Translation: CASSSIQGWET. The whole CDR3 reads CASSSIQGWETQYF.